Here is one TCR beta chain with its context. The data originate from a study of technical replicates of blood from a handful of donors. Clones were sequenced by immunoSEQ multiplex PCR, and TCRdb holds only the in-frame ones, with some missing. The sample contains 70,000 or so clones, over 80% of which appear only once. The germline V gene has CDR1 SGHVS and CDR2 FQNEAQ. Trimming cost V 5 bases and J 4 bases, with 17 bases left between them. The CDR3 sequence is 15 residues long. The origin of this receptor is a human donor in good health. Some clones in this sample may be carry-over from other donors' samples. The source material was PBMCs. The J gene is TRBJ1-1, the V gene TRBV7-8; D possibly corresponds to TRBD1 (6 bases). CDR3 in DNA: TGTGCCAGCAGCCCCCTGGGTAGGGGGGGCACTGAAGCTTTCTTT. Its translation is CASSPLGRGGTEAFF.